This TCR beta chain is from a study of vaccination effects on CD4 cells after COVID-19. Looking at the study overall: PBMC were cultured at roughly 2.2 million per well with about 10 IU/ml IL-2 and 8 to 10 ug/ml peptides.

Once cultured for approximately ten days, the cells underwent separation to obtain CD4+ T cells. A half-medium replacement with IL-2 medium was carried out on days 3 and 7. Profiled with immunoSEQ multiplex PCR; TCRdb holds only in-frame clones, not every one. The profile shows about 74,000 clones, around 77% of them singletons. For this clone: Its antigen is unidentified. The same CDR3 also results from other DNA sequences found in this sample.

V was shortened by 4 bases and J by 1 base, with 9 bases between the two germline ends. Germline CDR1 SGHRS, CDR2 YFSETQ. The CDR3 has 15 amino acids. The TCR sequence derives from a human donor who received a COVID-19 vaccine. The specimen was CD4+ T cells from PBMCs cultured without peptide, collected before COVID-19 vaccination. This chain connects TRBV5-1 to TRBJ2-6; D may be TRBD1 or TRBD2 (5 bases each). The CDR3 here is CASSLAGSGANVLTF. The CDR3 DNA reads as TGCGCCAGCAGCCTAGCAGGGTCTGGGGCCAACGTCCTGACTTTC.